A single sample is the source of the 26 T cell receptor beta chains below, sequenced in a study of shared clonotypes between healthy human individuals. Libraries were prepared by immunoSEQ multiplex PCR; TCRdb keeps only in-frame clonotypes and omits some of them. The table records 550,000 to 850,000 clones, around two thirds of them present only once. Sequencing was done on a sample of memory CD4+ T cells sorted from blood. Subset of the sample: CD45RA-negative fraction. These receptor sequences come from a woman under 40 in good health.

The chain recombines TRBV6-6 with TRBJ2-7; 7 bases are a match to TRBD1. V shed 6 bases and J 3 bases; nucleotides not matched to a gene: 11. CDR1 MNHNY and CDR2 SVGAGI come from the germline V gene (reference sequence). CDR3 size: 15 residues. The DNA for the CDR3 is TGTGCCAGCAGACCCGACATGACAGGGATCTACGAGCAGTACTTC. This encodes CASRPDMTGIYEQYF.

This chain connects TRBV19 to TRBJ1-4; TRBD1 is a possible D gene (5 bases). The CDR3 has 14 residues. The V and J ends lost 4 bases and 3 bases respectively, with 9 bases between them. The germline V gene has CDR1 LNHDA and CDR2 SQIVND (reference sequence). The DNA for the CDR3 is TGTGCCAGTAGTACCAGGGAGTCTAATGAAAAACTGTTTTTT. Protein product: CASSTRESNEKLFF.

A note on this clone: Different DNA sequences within this sample yield the same CDR3. V and J are TRBV7-2 and TRBJ2-7; D might be TRBD2 (5 bases). CDR1 and CDR2 from the germline V gene are SGHTA and FQGNSA. Trimming removed 4 bases from V and 0 bases from J, with 10 bases in between. CDR3 size: 14 residues. CDR3 region: CASSSDWSSYEQYF. The DNA of the CDR3 is TGTGCCAGCAGCTCGGACTGGTCCTCCTACGAGCAGTACTTC. Looking up the rest from reference TRBV7-2 and TRBJ2-7 gives the full variable domain: GAGVSQSPSNKVTEKGKDVELRCDPISGHTALYWYRQSLGQGLEFLIYFQGNSAPDKSGLPSDRFSAERTGGSVSTLTIQRTQQEDSAVYLCASSSDWSSYEQYFGPGTRLTVT.

This clone was seen a few times. This rearrangement joins TRBV9 to TRBJ2-1, with TRBD1 matching 11 bases. The germline gives CDR1 SGDLS, CDR2 YYNGEE. This CDR3 has 15 amino acids. Losses at the gene ends were 3 bases for V and 6 bases for J; bases not matched to a gene: 5. The CDR3 nucleotides are TGTGCCAGCAGCGCGGGACAGGGGGTTGCCAATGAGCAGTTCTTC. This translates into CASSAGQGVANEQFF.

The rearrangement links TRBV28 to TRBJ2-1; D is possibly TRBD1 (6 bases). V shed 4 bases and J shed 12 bases, with 19 bases lying between them. The germline CDR1 and CDR2 sequences are MDHEN and SYDVKM. The CDR3 runs 14 residues. The CDR3 DNA follows: TGTGCCAGCAGTTCGGATCGAGGGGGTAGAGCGCAGTTCTTC. This sequence encodes CASSSDRGGRAQFF.

The gene calls are TRBV6-5 and TRBJ2-1; TRBD1 might be the D (5 bases). V lost 7 bases, J lost 7 bases, and 14 bases lay in between. CDR3 length equals 13 residues. Germline loops: CDR1 MNHEY, CDR2 SVGAGI. The CDR3 region has the DNA TGTGCCAGCACCCCTGACACAGGAAATGAGCAGTTCTTC. Its protein product is CASTPDTGNEQFF.

The chain has TRBV5-1 and TRBJ1-4, with TRBD1 identical over 10 bases. Trimming removed 4 bases from V and 3 bases from J; junction bases left unmatched: 3. The CDR3 has 15 residues. Germline V CDR1 and CDR2: SGHRS, YFSETQ. CDR3 amino acids: CASSAGTGANEKLFF. For the CDR3, the DNA is TGCGCCAGCAGCGCTGGGACAGGGGCTAATGAAAAACTGTTTTTT.

The chain carries TRBV19 and TRBJ1-3; 7 bases are a match to TRBD1. The V gene end was trimmed by 3 bases and the J gene end by 6 bases; junction bases not matched to a gene: 11. CDR1 and CDR2 from the germline V gene are LNHDA and SQIVND (reference sequence). This CDR3 comprises 16 residues. The CDR3 region has the DNA TGTGCCAGTAGTATCCCCCAAGGGGGCGGCGTAAACACCATATATTTT. Translating it yields CASSIPQGGGVNTIYF.

The V and J genes are TRBV2 and TRBJ1-1; D may be TRBD1 (6 bases). Trimming took 6 bases from V and 6 from J, leaving 17 bases between them. The V gene's germline CDR1 is SNHLY and CDR2 FYNNEI. The CDR3 has 14 amino acids. Here the CDR3 reads CASSQQGIKAEAFF. The CDR3 region has the DNA TGTGCCAGCAGCCAACAGGGAATTAAGGCTGAAGCTTTCTTT.

J is TRBJ2-5 and V is TRBV28; D possibly corresponds to TRBD2 (5 bases). There are 13 residues in the CDR3. Germline CDR1 reads MDHEN; CDR2 reads SYDVKM. Trimming took off 3 bases at V and 4 bases at J, with 9 bases between the two ends. Written as DNA, the CDR3 is TGTGCCAGCAGTTTCGGGGATACAGAGACCCAGTACTTC. Its translation is CASSFGDTETQYF.

This clone was seen more than once but under ten times. The DNA is omitted, as the CDR3 cannot be located on it reliably, and the CDR3 follows TCRdb's listing. The chain joins TRBV27 to TRBJ2-6; the table gives TRBD1 as D, unverified against the DNA. The CDR3 comprises 18 residues, both ends counted. Germline V CDR1 and CDR2: MNHEY, SMNVEV (reference sequence). The CDR3 here is CASSTSGQVFSGANVLTF.

This chain joins TRBV5-4 and TRBJ2-3; D gene uncertain. CDR1 and CDR2 from the germline V gene are SGHNT and YYREEE (reference sequence). This CDR3 contains 13 residues. Trimming stripped 2 bases from V and 5 bases from J, with 9 bases between. CDR3 DNA sequence: TGTGCCAGCAGCTTCCCTAGAGGAGATACGCAGTATTTT. It codes for CASSFPRGDTQYF.

A single count supports this clone. The rearrangement uses TRBV29-1 and TRBJ2-2, with D possibly matching TRBD1 (6 bases). The CDR3 totals 16 residues. Germline CDR1 reads SQVTM; CDR2 reads ANQGSEA. V lost 4 bases, J lost 4 bases, and 19 bases lay in between. CDR3: CSVGTITGPRTGELFF. DNA of the CDR3: TGCAGCGTTGGAACTATTACAGGGCCCCGCACCGGGGAGCTGTTTTTT.

The table lists this clone with a few counts. V gene TRBV28 combines with J gene TRBJ1-2; TRBD1 matches 8 bases. The junction had 8 bases not matched to a gene; V was cut back by 6 bases and J by 2 bases. This CDR3 has 15 amino acids. Germline assignment: CDR1 MDHEN and CDR2 SYDVKM. CDR3: CASRKAGQGNYGYTF. The CDR3 DNA sequence: TGTGCCAGCAGGAAAGCTGGACAGGGAAACTATGGCTACACCTTC.

V gene TRBV5-6 combines with J gene TRBJ2-6; D may be TRBD2 (5 bases). The CDR3 spans 17 residues. Germline loops: CDR1 SGHDT, CDR2 YYEEEE. V lost 0 bases and J 1 base, leaving 11 bases between the germline ends. CDR3: CASSLVGVPSGANVLTF. CDR3 in DNA: TGTGCCAGCAGCTTGGTGGGAGTACCATCTGGGGCCAACGTCCTGACTTTC.

Worth noting for this clone: One base away lies a much larger clone, so this may be a sequencing read error. The same CDR3 is also encoded by other DNA sequences in this sample. The rearrangement joins TRBV7-9 to TRBJ2-2, with 7 positions matching TRBD1. V lost 2 bases to trimming and J lost 3 bases; unmatched junction nucleotides: 3. Per germline, CDR1 SEHNR and CDR2 FQNEAQ (reference sequence). The CDR3 sequence is 15 residues long. CDR3 protein: CASSLRGPDTGELFF. CDR3 nucleotides: TGTGCCAGCAGCTTAAGGGGGCCGGACACCGGGGAGCTGTTTTTT.

The chain combines TRBV18 with TRBJ1-1; D may be TRBD1 (5 bases). Trimming removed 3 bases at V and 5 bases at J, with 13 bases between. CDR3 size: 14 residues. The V gene's germline CDR1 is KGHSH and CDR2 LQKENI. This CDR3 is CASSPGTGNTEAFF. CDR3 in DNA: TGTGCCAGCTCACCGGGGACTGGGAATACTGAAGCTTTCTTT. The entire variable domain, with the rest obtained from reference TRBV18 and TRBJ1-1, is as follows: NAGVMQNPRHLVRRRGQEARLRCSPMKGHSHVYWYRQLPEEGLKFMVYLQKENIIDESGMPKERFSAEFPKEGPSILRIQQVVRGDSAAYFCASSPGTGNTEAFFGQGTRLTVV.

V and J are TRBV6-5 and TRBJ1-5, with D possibly TRBD1 on 5 matching bases. Looked up from germline, CDR1 is MNHEY and CDR2 is SVGAGI. The CDR3 covers 15 residues. Trimming took off 0 bases at V and 5 bases at J, with 11 bases between the two ends. The CDR3 is CASSYSRQTHQPQHF. The CDR3 DNA sequence: TGTGCCAGCAGTTACTCCAGACAGACCCATCAGCCCCAGCATTTT.

This clone was recorded once. This rearrangement joins TRBV6-6 to TRBJ2-3; D might be TRBD2 (5 bases). The CDR3 consists of 15 residues. Per the germline V gene, CDR1 is MNHNY and CDR2 is SVGAGI (reference sequence). The V end was cut by 7 bases, the J end by 4 bases, with 18 bases between. The CDR3 here is CASTNQPLAADTQYF. The CDR3 nucleotides are TGTGCCAGCACCAATCAACCTCTAGCAGCAGATACGCAGTATTTT.

The rearrangement links TRBV11-3 to TRBJ2-1, with 11 bases identical to TRBD2. Germline assignment: CDR1 SGHNT and CDR2 YENEEA. The CDR3 covers 16 residues. Germline trimming cut 4 bases from V and 6 bases from J; bases unmatched to any gene: 8. The CDR3 DNA reads as TGTGCCAGCAGCTCTGGGGGGACTAGCGGATTCAATGAGCAGTTCTTC. This gives the protein CASSSGGTSGFNEQFF. The variable domain in full, with the rest retrieved from reference TRBV11-3 and TRBJ2-1, is EAGVVQSPRYKIIEKKQPVAFWCNPISGHNTLYWYLQNLGQGPELLIRYENEEAVDDSQLPKDRFSAERLKGVDSTLKIQPAELGDSAVYLCASSSGGTSGFNEQFFGPGTRLTVL.

CDR3 loop: CASSKGLQETQYF. CDR3 sequence (DNA): TGTGCCAGCAGCAAGGGACTTCAAGAGACCCAGTACTTC. This chain uses TRBV11-3 with TRBJ2-5; D might be TRBD2 (6 bases). The CDR3 sequence is 13 residues long. Trimming stripped 5 bases from V and 2 bases from J, with 9 bases between. Germline loops: CDR1 SGHNT, CDR2 YENEEA.

The chain joins TRBV5-8 to TRBJ1-2; unclear D gene. The germline gives CDR1 SGHTS, CDR2 YDEGEE. The CDR3 is 13 residues long. Trimming removed 0 bases from V and 5 bases from J, with 8 bases in between. CDR3 amino acids: CASSLDLPYGYTF. In DNA, the CDR3 is TGTGCCAGCAGCTTGGATCTCCCATATGGCTACACCTTC.

The rearrangement uses TRBV14 and TRBJ1-3, with TRBD1 as a possible D gene (5 bases). CDR1 is SGHDN, CDR2 FVKESK, per germline. The CDR3 is 14 residues long. Trimming left V 4 bases short and J 2 bases short, with 9 bases between. This chain's CDR3 is CASSRQGTGNTIYF. The CDR3 DNA follows: TGTGCCAGCAGCCGCCAGGGTACTGGAAACACCATATATTTT.

The chain combines TRBV29-1 with TRBJ1-1; 10 nucleotides agree with TRBD1. Unmatched junction bases numbered 9, after V lost 6 bases and J lost 5 bases. Looked up from germline, CDR1 is SQVTM and CDR2 is ANQGSEA. This CDR3 has 14 residues. The DNA for the CDR3 is TGCAGCGTGGGGACAGGGGTTTTAGGGACTGAAGCTTTCTTT. Encoded protein: CSVGTGVLGTEAFF.

The chain carries TRBV6-1 and TRBJ2-1; D is ambiguous. Germline lookup yields CDR1 MNHNS and CDR2 SASEGT. This CDR3 region has 15 residues. With 1 base removed from V and 4 bases from J, the gap between germline ends came to 11 bases. This CDR3 is CASSEDPAGYNEQFF. CDR3 in DNA: TGTGCCAGCAGTGAAGACCCTGCCGGTTACAATGAGCAGTTCTTC.

The chain has TRBV5-1 and TRBJ2-7; TRBD2 agrees at 11 bases. CDR3 length equals 14 residues. Per the germline V gene, CDR1 is SGHRS and CDR2 is YFSETQ. V shed 1 base and J 6 bases; nucleotides not matched to a gene: 3. The CDR3 coding sequence is TGCGCCAGCAGCTTGACTAGCGGGAGTAGCGAGCAGTACTTC. Protein: CASSLTSGSSEQYF.